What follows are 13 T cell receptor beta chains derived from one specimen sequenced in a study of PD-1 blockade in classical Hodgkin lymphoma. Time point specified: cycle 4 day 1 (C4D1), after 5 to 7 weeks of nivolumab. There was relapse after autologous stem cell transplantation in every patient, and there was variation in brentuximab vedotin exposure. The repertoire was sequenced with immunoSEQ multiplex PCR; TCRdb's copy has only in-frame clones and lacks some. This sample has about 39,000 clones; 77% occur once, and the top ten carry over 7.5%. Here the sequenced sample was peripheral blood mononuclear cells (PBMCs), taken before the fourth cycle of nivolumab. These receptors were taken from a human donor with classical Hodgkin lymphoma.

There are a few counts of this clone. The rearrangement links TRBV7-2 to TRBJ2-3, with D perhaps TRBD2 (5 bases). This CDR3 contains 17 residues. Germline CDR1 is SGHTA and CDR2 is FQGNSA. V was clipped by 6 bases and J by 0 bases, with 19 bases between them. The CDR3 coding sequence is TGTGCCAGCAGGCCTTATAGACGGGGTCCCAGCACAGATACGCAGTATTTT. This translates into CASRPYRRGPSTDTQYF.

The CDR3 region is CASSYAVGLETQYF. In nucleotides, the CDR3 is TGTGCCAGCAGTTACGCGGTAGGCCTAGAAACCCAGTACTTC. V is TRBV6-6 and J is TRBJ2-5; no clear D. Looked up from germline, CDR1 is MNHNY and CDR2 is SVGAGI (reference sequence). The CDR3 runs to 14 residues. The ends were cut back, 2 bases at V and 8 bases at J, with 15 bases in the middle.

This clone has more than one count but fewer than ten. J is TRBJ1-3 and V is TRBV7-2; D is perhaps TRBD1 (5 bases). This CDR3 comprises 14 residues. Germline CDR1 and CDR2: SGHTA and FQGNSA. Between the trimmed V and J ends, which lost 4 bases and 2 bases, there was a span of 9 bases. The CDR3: CASSSTAAGNTIYF. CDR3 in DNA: TGTGCCAGCAGCTCGACAGCAGCTGGAAACACCATATATTTT.

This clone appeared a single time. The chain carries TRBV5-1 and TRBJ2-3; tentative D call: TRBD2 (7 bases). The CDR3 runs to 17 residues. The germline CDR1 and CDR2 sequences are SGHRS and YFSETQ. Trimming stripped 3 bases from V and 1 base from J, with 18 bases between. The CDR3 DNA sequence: TGCGCCAGCAGCTCTTCCCCAGGGGCGGGGGGCACAGATACGCAGTATTTT. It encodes CASSSSPGAGGTDTQYF. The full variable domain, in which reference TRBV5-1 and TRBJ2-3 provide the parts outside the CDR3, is KAGVTQTPRYLIKTRGQQVTLSCSPISGHRSVSWYQQTPGQGLQFLFEYFSETQRNKGNFPGRFSGRQFSNSRSEMNVSTLELGDSALYLCASSSSPGAGGTDTQYFGPGTRLTVL.

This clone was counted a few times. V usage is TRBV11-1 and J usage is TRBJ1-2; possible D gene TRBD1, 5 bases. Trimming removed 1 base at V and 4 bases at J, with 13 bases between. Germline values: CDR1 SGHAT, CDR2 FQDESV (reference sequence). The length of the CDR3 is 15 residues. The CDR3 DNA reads TGTGCCAGCAGCTTAGATCCGACAGACTTCTATGGCTACACCTTC. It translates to CASSLDPTDFYGYTF.

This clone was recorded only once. The CDR3 coding sequence is TGTGCCAGCAGCTTAAACAGGGCCAACGTCCTGACTTTC. Amino acids: CASSLNRANVLTF. This chain joins TRBV6-5 and TRBJ2-6, with D unclear. In germline, CDR1 is MNHEY, CDR2 SVGAGI. V was trimmed by 6 bases and J by 5 bases, leaving 8 bases between them. This CDR3 has 13 residues.

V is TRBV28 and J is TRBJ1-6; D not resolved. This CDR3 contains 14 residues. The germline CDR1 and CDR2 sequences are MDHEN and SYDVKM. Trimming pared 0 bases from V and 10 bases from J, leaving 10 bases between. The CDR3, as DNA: TGTGCCAGCAGTTTATGGGGGATCCGGTCACCCCTCCACTTT. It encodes CASSLWGIRSPLHF.

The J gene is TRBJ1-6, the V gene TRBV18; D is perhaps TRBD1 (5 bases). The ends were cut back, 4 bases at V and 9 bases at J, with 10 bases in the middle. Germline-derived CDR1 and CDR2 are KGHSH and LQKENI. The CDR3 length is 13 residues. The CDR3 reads CASSRTQGSPLHF. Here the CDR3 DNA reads TGTGCCAGCTCACGCACCCAGGGTTCACCCCTCCACTTT.

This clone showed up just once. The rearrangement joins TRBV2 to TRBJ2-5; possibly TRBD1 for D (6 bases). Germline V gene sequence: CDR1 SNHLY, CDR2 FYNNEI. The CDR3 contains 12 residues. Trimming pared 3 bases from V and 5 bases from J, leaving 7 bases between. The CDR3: CASSDQGETQYF. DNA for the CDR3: TGTGCCAGCAGTGACCAGGGGGAGACCCAGTACTTC.

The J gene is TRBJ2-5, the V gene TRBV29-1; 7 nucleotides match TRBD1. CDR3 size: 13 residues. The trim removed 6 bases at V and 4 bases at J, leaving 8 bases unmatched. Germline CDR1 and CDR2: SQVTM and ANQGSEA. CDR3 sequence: CSVKLTGVETQYF. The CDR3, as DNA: TGCAGCGTCAAACTAACAGGGGTAGAGACCCAGTACTTC.

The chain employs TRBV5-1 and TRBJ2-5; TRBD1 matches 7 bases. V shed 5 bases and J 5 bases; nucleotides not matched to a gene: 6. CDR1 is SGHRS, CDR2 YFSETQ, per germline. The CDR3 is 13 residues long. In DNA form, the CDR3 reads TGCGCCAGCAGTCAAGGGGGCGGGGAGACCCAGTACTTC. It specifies CASSQGGGETQYF.

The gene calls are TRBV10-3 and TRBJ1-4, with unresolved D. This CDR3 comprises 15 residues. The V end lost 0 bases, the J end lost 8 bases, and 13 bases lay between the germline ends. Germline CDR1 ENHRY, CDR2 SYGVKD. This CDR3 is CAISESAERWEKLFF. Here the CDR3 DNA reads TGTGCCATCAGTGAGTCGGCGGAGCGTTGGGAAAAACTGTTTTTT.

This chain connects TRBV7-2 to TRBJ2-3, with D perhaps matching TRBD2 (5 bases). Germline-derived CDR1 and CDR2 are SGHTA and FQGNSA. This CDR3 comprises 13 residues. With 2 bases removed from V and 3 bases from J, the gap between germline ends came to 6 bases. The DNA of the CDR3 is TGTGCCAGCAGCTTAAGGGAGACAGATACGCAGTATTTT. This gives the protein CASSLRETDTQYF. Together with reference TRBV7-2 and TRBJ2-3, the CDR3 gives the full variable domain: GAGVSQSPSNKVTEKGKDVELRCDPISGHTALYWYRQSLGQGLEFLIYFQGNSAPDKSGLPSDRFSAERTGGSVSTLTIQRTQQEDSAVYLCASSLRETDTQYFGPGTRLTVL.